Detailed here is one T cell receptor beta chain. As yet, its antigen is unknown. The source of the sample is a study of T cell repertoires in cytomegalovirus infection. Across the study: An indication of both CMV infection and matching HLA type came from public TCR beta signatures.

One entry per CDR3 protein results from TCRdb running MiXCR on the reads. Of roughly 990,000 distinct CDR3 sequences in the sample, approximately 31% were seen once. The CDR3 is 20 amino acids. The V and J ends lost 2 bases and 0 bases, in that order; junction bases with no gene match: 13. CDR1 LNHNV and CDR2 YYDKDF come from the germline V gene (reference sequence). Sequencing used cultured CD8+ T cells from PBMCs, obtained from culture after CMV antigen stimulation. V usage is TRBV15 and J usage is TRBJ1-1; 12 bases fit TRBD1. This TCR was recovered from a human donor in good health (CMV status not recorded). Some clones in this sample may be carry-over from other donors' samples. This chain's CDR3 is CATSRLPGTGGGNMNTEAFF. The CDR3 DNA is TGTGCCACCAGCAGACTCCCAGGGACAGGGGGCGGAAATATGAACACTGAAGCTTTCTTT.